Described below is a single T cell receptor (beta chain) sequence and its context. Use of 60 Vbeta and 13 Jbeta primers characterized the PCR. The assay was immunoSEQ multiplex PCR, and TCRdb's table has in-frame clones only and misses some. There are roughly 110,000 clones in the sample; over 70% occur only once, and 2% to 2.5% lies in the top ten. Trimming took off 4 bases at V and 3 bases at J, with 17 bases between the two ends. The CDR3 spans 15 residues. The germline V gene has CDR1 SGDLS and CDR2 YYNGEE. The record originates from a study of cytomegalovirus exposure and HLA in healthy donors. The sequence derives from a man aged 30 to 39 in good health and CMV-seronegative. The rearrangement joins TRBV9 to TRBJ2-7; tentative D call: TRBD2 (6 bases). The sequenced sample consisted of PBMCs. The CDR3: CASSPGGAGNYEQYF. CDR3 sequence (DNA): TGTGCCAGCAGCCCGGGCGGTGCGGGGAACTACGAGCAGTACTTC.